A selection of T cell receptor beta chains follows, all from one sample in a study of CD8+ T cells in alopecia areata. TCRdb's copy holds only in-frame clones and misses some; the assay was immunoSEQ multiplex PCR. The table shows more than 95,000 clones, with about 51% occurring only once. Sequencing input: NKG2D-low CD8+ T cells sorted from blood. These receptors came from a human donor with alopecia areata. Each CDR3 is given with its conserved first and last residue. The D gene is left open where the match is weak. The listing skips clone size in some rows; elsewhere it reads once, few, many or a size class.

J gene,D gene,clone size,V gene,CDR3 protein,CDR3 DNA
TRBJ2-1,TRBD1,few,TRBV29-1,CSVVFLDRGENEQFF,TGCAGCGTTGTCTTTTTGGACAGGGGTGAAAATGAGCAGTTCTTC
TRBJ2-3,TRBD2,.,TRBV30,CAWSDPSGLAGEDTQYF,TGTGCCTGGAGTGACCCTAGTGGACTAGCGGGGGAAGATACGCAGTATTTT
TRBJ2-3,TRBD2,.,TRBV6-6,CASSAGESSGQYF,TGTGCCAGCAGTGCGGGGGAGAGCTCTGGGCAGTATTTT
TRBJ2-6,.,many,TRBV4-3,CASSQDVGSGANVLTF,TGCGCCAGCAGCCAAGATGTGGGTTCTGGGGCCAACGTCCTGACTTTC
TRBJ2-7,TRBD1,few,TRBV30,CAWSLTGLIEQYF,TGTGCCTGGAGCTTGACAGGGCTGATCGAGCAGTACTTC
TRBJ2-7,TRBD1,.,TRBV29-1,CSVEEAAGTGPYEQYF,TGCAGCGTTGAAGAGGCCGCAGGGACAGGGCCCTACGAGCAGTACTTC
TRBJ2-5,.,once,TRBV5-4,CASSYSSETQYF,TGTGCCAGCAGCTACTCTAGTGAGACCCAGTACTTC
TRBJ2-7,.,few,TRBV29-1,CSVDSGGRDSYEQYF,TGCAGCGTTGATTCTGGGGGCAGGGATTCCTACGAGCAGTACTTC
TRBJ1-2,.,.,TRBV29-1,CSVRTEANYGYTF,TGCAGCGTGCGGACAGAAGCTAACTATGGCTACACCTTC
TRBJ1-1,.,.,TRBV30,CAWSHGDIGAFF,TGTGCCTGGAGTCACGGGGACATAGGAGCTTTCTTT
TRBJ2-4,.,few,TRBV29-1,CSVEGFKNIQYF,TGCAGCGTTGAGGGTTTCAAAAACATTCAGTACTTC
TRBJ2-7,TRBD2,.,TRBV29-1,CSVEVPSGITYEQYF,TGCAGCGTTGAAGTTCCTAGCGGGATTACCTACGAGCAGTACTTC
TRBJ1-5,TRBD1,.,TRBV11-2,CASSFQGAVDQPQHF,TGTGCCAGCAGCTTCCAGGGGGCCGTGGATCAGCCCCAGCATTTT
TRBJ2-7,.,.,TRBV4-3,CASSQDPGRTYEQYF,TGCGCCAGCAGCCAAGATCCCGGCAGGACCTACGAGCAGTACTTC
TRBJ2-1,.,.,TRBV6-5,CASSYDSFSPYNEQFF,TGTGCCAGCAGTTACGACAGCTTTTCTCCGTACAATGAGCAGTTCTTC
TRBJ1-4,.,.,TRBV27,CASSSGTLNEKLFF,TGTGCCAGCAGTTCCGGGACACTTAATGAAAAACTGTTTTTT
TRBJ2-7,.,few,TRBV27,CASSHSPVGQGLYEQYF,TGTGCCAGCAGTCACTCCCCGGTGGGGCAGGGGCTCTACGAGCAGTACTTC
TRBJ1-1,.,once,TRBV30,CAWARNTEAFF,TGTGCCTGGGCGCGGAACACTGAAGCTTTCTTT
TRBJ2-7,.,.,TRBV29-1,CSVPASANLDEQYF,TGCAGCGTTCCTGCTAGCGCCAATCTCGACGAGCAGTACTTC
TRBJ1-1,.,few,TRBV29-1,CSARLTEAFF,TGCAGCGCACGACTTACTGAAGCTTTCTTT
TRBJ2-4,.,.,TRBV2,CASSPPRDGKNIQYF,TGTGCCAGCAGCCCACCTCGCGACGGAAAAAACATTCAGTACTTC
TRBJ2-7,TRBD2,.,TRBV29-1,CSVAGTSGDYEQYF,TGCAGCGTTGCCGGGACTAGCGGGGACTACGAGCAGTACTTC
TRBJ2-7,.,.,TRBV27,CASRPRELDEQYF,TGTGCCAGCCGCCCCCGGGAGTTGGACGAGCAGTACTTC
TRBJ2-7,.,.,TRBV4-3,CASSQVRGYEQYF,TGCGCCAGCAGCCAAGTCCGGGGCTACGAGCAGTACTTC
TRBJ2-5,.,.,TRBV14,CASSKDLETQYF,TGTGCCAGCAGCAAAGACCTAGAGACCCAGTACTTC
TRBJ1-2,.,.,TRBV7-9,CASSSTHGYTF,TGTGCCAGCAGCTCTACCCACGGCTACACCTTC
TRBJ1-1,.,few,TRBV2,CASRGDTLNTEAFF,TGTGCCAGCCGGGGGGATACCCTGAACACTGAAGCTTTCTTT
TRBJ2-5,.,.,TRBV5-1,CASSLEDSRETQYF,TGCGCCAGCAGCTTGGAGGACTCAAGGGAGACCCAGTACTTC
TRBJ1-1,TRBD1,.,TRBV25-1,CASRETGGEAFF,TGTGCCAGCAGGGAGACAGGGGGTGAAGCTTTCTTT
TRBJ2-5,.,.,TRBV2,CASSEALGAYETQYF,TGTGCCAGCAGTGAAGCGTTGGGGGCGTATGAGACCCAGTACTTC
TRBJ2-2,.,.,TRBV29-1,CSVYSTGELFF,TGCAGCGTATACAGCACCGGGGAGCTGTTTTTT
TRBJ1-4,.,few,TRBV29-1,CSVERGLPEKLFF,TGCAGCGTTGAGAGGGGACTCCCGGAAAAACTGTTTTTT
TRBJ2-3,.,.,TRBV6-5,CASGGDTQYF,TGTGCCAGCGGGGGGGATACGCAGTATTTT
TRBJ2-1,TRBD1,.,TRBV29-1,CSACGQGVFDNEQFF,TGCAGCGCCTGTGGACAGGGGGTGTTCGACAATGAGCAGTTCTTC
TRBJ2-4,.,few,TRBV5-1,CASSVTSWGARSGKNIQYF,TGCGCCAGCAGCGTCACTTCATGGGGGGCGCGAAGTGGCAAAAACATTCAGTACTTC
TRBJ1-5,TRBD1,once,TRBV2,CASRGPVEEGGLLNNQPQHF,TGTGCCAGCAGGGGGCCGGTGGAAGAAGGGGGCCTACTGAACAATCAGCCCCAGCATTTT
TRBJ2-1,.,few,TRBV7-8,CASSLSILGGGNEQFF,TGTGCCAGCAGCTTAAGTATTCTAGGAGGGGGCAATGAGCAGTTCTTC
TRBJ2-1,.,.,TRBV13,CASSSDPYNEQFF,TGTGCCAGCAGCTCCGACCCGTACAATGAGCAGTTCTTC
TRBJ2-2,.,.,TRBV30,CAWSVAGNTGELFF,TGTGCCTGGAGTGTAGCGGGTAACACCGGGGAGCTGTTTTTT